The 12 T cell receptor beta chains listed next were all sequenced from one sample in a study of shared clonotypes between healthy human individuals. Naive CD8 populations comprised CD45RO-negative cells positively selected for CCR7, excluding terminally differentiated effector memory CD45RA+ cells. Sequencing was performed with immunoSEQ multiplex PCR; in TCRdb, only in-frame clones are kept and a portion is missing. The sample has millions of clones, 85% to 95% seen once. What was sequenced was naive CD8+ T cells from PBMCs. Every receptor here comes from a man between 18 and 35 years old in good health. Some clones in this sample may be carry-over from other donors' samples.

CDR3 nucleotide sequence: TGCAGCGTTGTTAGTAAGCGGGAGGTCTCCTACAATGAGCAGTTCTTC. Amino acid sequence: CSVVSKREVSYNEQFF. This chain joins TRBV29-1 and TRBJ2-1; 9 bases are shared with TRBD2. Germline lookup yields CDR1 SQVTM and CDR2 ANQGSEA. Unmatched junction bases numbered 7, after V lost 4 bases and J lost 0 bases. The CDR3 has 16 amino acids.

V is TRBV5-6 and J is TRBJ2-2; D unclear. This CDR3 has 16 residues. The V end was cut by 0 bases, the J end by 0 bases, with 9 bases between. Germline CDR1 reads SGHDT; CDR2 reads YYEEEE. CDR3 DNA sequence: TGTGCCAGCAGCTTGGTCGGCAGGTCGAACACCGGGGAGCTGTTTTTT. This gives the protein CASSLVGRSNTGELFF.

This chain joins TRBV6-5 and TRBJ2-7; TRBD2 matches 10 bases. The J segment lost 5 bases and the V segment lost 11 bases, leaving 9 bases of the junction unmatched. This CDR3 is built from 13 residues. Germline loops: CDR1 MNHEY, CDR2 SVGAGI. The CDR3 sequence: CARGSGRANEQYF. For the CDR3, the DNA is TGTGCCCGGGGGAGCGGGAGGGCGAACGAGCAGTACTTC.

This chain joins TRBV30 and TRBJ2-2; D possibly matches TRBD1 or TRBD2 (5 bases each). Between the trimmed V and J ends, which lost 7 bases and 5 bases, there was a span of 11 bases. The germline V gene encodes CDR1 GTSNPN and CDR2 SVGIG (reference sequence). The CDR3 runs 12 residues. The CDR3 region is CAYERGTGELFF. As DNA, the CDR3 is TGTGCCTACGAGAGGGGTACCGGGGAGCTGTTTTTT.

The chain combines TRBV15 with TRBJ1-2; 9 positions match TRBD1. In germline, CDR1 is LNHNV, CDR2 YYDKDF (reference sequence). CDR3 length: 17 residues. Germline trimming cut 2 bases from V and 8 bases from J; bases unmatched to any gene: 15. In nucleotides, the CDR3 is TGTGCCACCAGCAGATCCCCCCCCGGGACAGGGAGGGAAGGCTACACCTTC. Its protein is CATSRSPPGTGREGYTF.

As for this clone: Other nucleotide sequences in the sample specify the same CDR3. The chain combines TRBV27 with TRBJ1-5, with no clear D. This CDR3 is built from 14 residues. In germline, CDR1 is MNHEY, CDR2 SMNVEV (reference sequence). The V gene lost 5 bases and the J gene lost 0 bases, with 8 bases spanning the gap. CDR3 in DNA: TGTGCCAGCAGTCCCCGCGATAGCAATCAGCCCCAGCATTTT. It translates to CASSPRDSNQPQHF.

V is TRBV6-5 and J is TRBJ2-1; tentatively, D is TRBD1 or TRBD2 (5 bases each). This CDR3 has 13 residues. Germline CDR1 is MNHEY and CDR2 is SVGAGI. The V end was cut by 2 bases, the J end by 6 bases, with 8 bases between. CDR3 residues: CASSYNGGNEQFF. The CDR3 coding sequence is TGTGCCAGCAGTTACAATGGGGGCAATGAGCAGTTCTTC.

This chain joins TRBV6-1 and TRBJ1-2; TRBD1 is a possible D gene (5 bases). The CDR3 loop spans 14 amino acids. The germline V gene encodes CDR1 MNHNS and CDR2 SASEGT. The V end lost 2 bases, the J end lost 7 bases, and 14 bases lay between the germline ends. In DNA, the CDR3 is TGTGCCAGCAGTGAACTCGTAGGGGATACTGGCTACACCTTC. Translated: CASSELVGDTGYTF.

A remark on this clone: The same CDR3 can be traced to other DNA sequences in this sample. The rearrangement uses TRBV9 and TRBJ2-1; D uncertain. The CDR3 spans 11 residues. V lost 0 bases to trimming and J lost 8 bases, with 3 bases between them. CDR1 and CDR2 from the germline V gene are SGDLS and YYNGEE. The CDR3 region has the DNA TGTGCCAGCAGCGTAGATTATGAGCAGTTCTTC. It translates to CASSVDYEQFF.

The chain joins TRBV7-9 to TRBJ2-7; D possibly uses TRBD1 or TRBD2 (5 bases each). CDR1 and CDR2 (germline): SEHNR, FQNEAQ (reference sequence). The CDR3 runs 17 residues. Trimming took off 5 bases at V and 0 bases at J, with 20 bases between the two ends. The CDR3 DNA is TGTGCCAGCAGCGACGGGTTGGGGACGTCTTCCTCCTACGAGCAGTACTTC. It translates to CASSDGLGTSSSYEQYF.

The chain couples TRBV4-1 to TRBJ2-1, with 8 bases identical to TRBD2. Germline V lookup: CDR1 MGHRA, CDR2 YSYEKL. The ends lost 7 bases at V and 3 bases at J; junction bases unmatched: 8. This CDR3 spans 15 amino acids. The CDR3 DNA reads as TGCGCCAGCACCCCCGGGGGGGGTGTCTACAATGAGCAGTTCTTC. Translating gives CASTPGGGVYNEQFF.

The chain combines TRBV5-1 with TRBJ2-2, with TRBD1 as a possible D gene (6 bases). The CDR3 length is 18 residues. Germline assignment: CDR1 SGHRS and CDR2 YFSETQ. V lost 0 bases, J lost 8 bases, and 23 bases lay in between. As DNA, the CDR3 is TGCGCCAGCAGCTTGGACCATTTCTTAGAGACAGGCCGGGGGGAGCTGTTTTTT. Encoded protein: CASSLDHFLETGRGELFF.